The 17 T cell receptor beta chains in this list originate from one sample, sequenced in a study of CD4 T cells in relation to SARS-CoV-2 and coronaviruses. Libraries were prepared by immunoSEQ multiplex PCR; TCRdb keeps only in-frame clonotypes and omits some of them. Of about 23,000 clones listed, around 80% are singletons. Before the COVID-19 pandemic, during about 2010-2019, CD4+ T cells were taken from unexposed donors. CD4+ T cells were isolated from the cells after 10 days of culture. Their specific antigens are unknown. Sequenced material: CD4+ T cells from PBMCs, cultured in vitro. These receptors all come from a human donor in good health.

In this sample, this clone turned up once. The chain carries TRBV10-3 and TRBJ2-1, with TRBD2 matching 8 bases. Germline V gives CDR1 ENHRY, CDR2 SYGVKD. V trimming: 10 bases; J trimming: 6 bases; junction bases outside the gene matches: 11. The CDR3 totals 14 residues. CDR3 nucleotides: TGTGCCACCAGATACACTAGCGGAGGCAATGAGCAGTTCTTC. Its translation is CATRYTSGGNEQFF.

The chain couples TRBV30 to TRBJ2-2; 8 bases are a match to TRBD1. J gave up 6 bases and V 3 bases, and 9 bases lay outside the gene matches. The CDR3 loop spans 15 amino acids. Germline V gene data show CDR1 as GTSNPN and CDR2 as SVGIG (reference sequence). The CDR3 DNA reads as TGTGCCTGGAGCTACGGACAGGGCGGCGCCGGGGAGCTGTTTTTT. Translation: CAWSYGQGGAGELFF.

The gene calls are TRBV5-4 and TRBJ1-2, with D hard to call. Deletions cut 9 bases from V and 8 bases from J, with 20 bases between. Germline CDR1 is SGHNT and CDR2 is YYREEE (reference sequence). This CDR3 region has 13 residues. In DNA form, the CDR3 reads TGTGCCACCCTTCGTAGCTCGGGTCGCGGCTACACCTTC. Translating it yields CATLRSSGRGYTF. The entire variable domain, with the rest obtained from reference TRBV5-4 and TRBJ1-2, is as follows: ETGVTQSPTHLIKTRGQQVTLRCSSQSGHNTVSWYQQALGQGPQFIFQYYREEENGRGNFPPRFSGLQFPNYSSELNVNALELDDSALYLCATLRSSGRGYTFGSGTRLTVV.

Only a few counts were recorded for this clone. J is TRBJ1-4 and V is TRBV2; D call uncertain. The germline V and J ends were trimmed by 4 bases and 8 bases, with 5 bases remaining between them. The CDR3 spans 11 residues. CDR1 and CDR2 (germline): SNHLY, FYNNEI. The CDR3 is CASSVREKLFF. The CDR3 bases are TGTGCCAGCAGTGTCCGGGAAAAACTGTTTTTT.

A single count supports this clone. The J gene is TRBJ2-3, the V gene TRBV5-1, with D possibly being TRBD1 (6 bases). V was trimmed by 1 base and J by 4 bases, leaving 19 bases between them. There are 17 residues in the CDR3. The V gene's germline CDR1 is SGHRS and CDR2 YFSETQ. The CDR3 sequence: CASSLTELGGIPDTQYF. The CDR3, as DNA: TGCGCCAGCAGCTTGACGGAGCTAGGGGGAATTCCAGATACGCAGTATTTT.

The gene calls are TRBV2 and TRBJ2-3; 12 positions agree with TRBD2. V shed 4 bases, J shed 1 base, and the junction held 3 bases outside the gene matches. This CDR3 is built from 16 residues. CDR1 and CDR2 from the germline V gene are SNHLY and FYNNEI. CDR3 DNA sequence: TGTGCCAGCAGTGCTTGGACTAGCGGGGGCACAGATACGCAGTATTTT. Translated: CASSAWTSGGTDTQYF.

This chain connects TRBV9 to TRBJ2-1; 7 bases are a match to TRBD2. Germline trimming cut 0 bases from V and 5 bases from J; bases unmatched to any gene: 5. This CDR3 has 15 amino acids. Germline CDR1 SGDLS, CDR2 YYNGEE. CDR3 region: CASSVAASGNNEQFF. DNA for the CDR3: TGTGCCAGCAGCGTAGCAGCTAGCGGAAACAATGAGCAGTTCTTC.

V is TRBV20-1 and J is TRBJ2-5; 9 bases are shared with TRBD2. This CDR3 is 16 amino acids long. From germline, CDR1 is DFQATT and CDR2 SNEGSKA (reference sequence). Trimming at V came to 3 bases and at J to 0 bases, leaving 8 bases not matched to a gene. CDR3: CSASPRTSGYQETQYF. CDR3 in DNA: TGCAGTGCTAGTCCGAGAACTAGCGGGTACCAAGAGACCCAGTACTTC.

By share of the sample, this clone is medium-sized. The chain uses TRBV11-1 and TRBJ2-1, with 8 bases lining up with TRBD2. There are 16 residues in the CDR3. The germline CDR1 and CDR2 sequences are SGHAT and FQDESV (reference sequence). Germline trimming cut 2 bases from V and 7 bases from J; bases unmatched to any gene: 10. The CDR3 protein is CASSLPGLGVGNEQFF. The CDR3 DNA is TGTGCCAGCAGCTTACCGGGACTAGGAGTCGGAAATGAGCAGTTCTTC.

V is TRBV24-1 and J is TRBJ1-1, with D tentatively TRBD1 (6 bases). This CDR3 comprises 15 residues. From germline, CDR1 is KGHDR and CDR2 SFDVKD. Trimming stripped 4 bases from V and 12 bases from J, with 23 bases between. The CDR3 here is CATSEDRGTSIVSFF. Here the CDR3 DNA reads TGTGCCACCAGTGAAGATAGGGGGACTTCAATAGTGTCTTTCTTT.

This rearrangement joins TRBV29-1 to TRBJ1-2; D perhaps matches TRBD1 (5 bases). There are 13 residues in the CDR3. V was shortened by 6 bases and J by 6 bases, with 17 bases between the two germline ends. Per germline, CDR1 SQVTM and CDR2 ANQGSEA. The CDR3 protein is CSVGAGAGHGYTF. CDR3 in DNA: TGCAGCGTAGGCGCCGGGGCAGGGCATGGCTACACCTTC.

V gene TRBV3-1 (or the pseudogene TRBV3-2) combines with J gene TRBJ2-3; 9 bases agree with TRBD1. V was pared by 1 base and J by 7 bases, with 6 bases of the junction left unmatched. Per the germline V gene, CDR1 is LGHDT and CDR2 is YNNKEL (reference sequence). The CDR3 length is 15 residues. CDR3 sequence (DNA): TGTGCCAGCAGCCAAGGGGACAGGGCCCCCAATACGCAGTATTTT. It is translated as CASSQGDRAPNTQYF.

This rearrangement joins TRBV30 to TRBJ1-4, with TRBD1 matching 7 bases. The length of the CDR3 is 14 residues. J lost 11 bases, V lost 2 bases, and 11 bases had no gene match. CDR1 and CDR2 from the germline V gene are GTSNPN and SVGIG (reference sequence). DNA of the CDR3: TGTGCCTGGAGTCCGTCCGGGGGACAGACGAAACTGTTTTTT. It yields the protein CAWSPSGGQTKLFF.

The V and J genes are TRBV2 and TRBJ2-7; 8 nucleotides line up with TRBD2. The CDR3 contains 15 residues. The germline CDR1 and CDR2 sequences are SNHLY and FYNNEI. J was trimmed by 3 bases and V by 4 bases; bases with no gene match: 8. The CDR3, as DNA: TGTGCCAGCAGTGGCCCGACGGGGGGGAGCTACGAGCAGTACTTC. Translated: CASSGPTGGSYEQYF.

The chain employs TRBV6-5 and TRBJ2-1; 9 nucleotides agree with TRBD2. V was clipped by 6 bases and J by 3 bases; unmatched bases: 3. This CDR3 region has 14 residues. Per germline, CDR1 MNHEY and CDR2 SVGAGI. The CDR3 spells CASRSSGNYNEQFF. The CDR3 DNA reads TGTGCCAGCAGGTCTAGCGGGAACTACAATGAGCAGTTCTTC.

The chain uses TRBV19 and TRBJ1-4; D might be TRBD1 (5 bases). V shed 1 base and J shed 8 bases, with 14 bases lying between them. CDR1 and CDR2 from the germline V gene are LNHDA and SQIVND (reference sequence). The CDR3 loop spans 15 amino acids. The CDR3: CASSIAAGQREKLFF. The CDR3 region has the DNA TGTGCCAGTAGTATAGCGGCAGGGCAGAGGGAAAAACTGTTTTTT.

This clone has a handful of counts. The rearrangement joins TRBV5-4 to TRBJ1-6, with 7 positions matching TRBD1. Losses at the gene ends were 4 bases for V and 5 bases for J; bases not matched to a gene: 12. The CDR3 loop spans 17 amino acids. The V gene's germline CDR1 is SGHNT and CDR2 YYREEE (reference sequence). In DNA, the CDR3 is TGTGCCAGCAGCAGGAGACAGGGCGCTGGGGATAATTCACCCCTCCACTTT. It specifies CASSRRQGAGDNSPLHF.